In its sample, the clone carrying this TCR beta chain was seen once. A single record per CDR3 protein comes from TCRdb applying MiXCR to the RT-PCR reads. This table has roughly 200,000 distinct CDR3 sequences, about 38% appearing once. The entry originates in a study of patients and donors after allogeneic stem cell transplantation. Between the trimmed V and J ends, which lost 7 bases and 4 bases, there was a span of 14 bases. Germline V gene data show CDR1 as SNHLY and CDR2 as FYNNEI. The CDR3 covers 14 residues. The TCR comes from a human donor who was either an allogeneic HSCT recipient or a stem cell or donor lymphocyte infusion donor (not recorded which). It is not recorded whose cells these are; they may come from a transplant donor. Sample: blood, either unsorted or a sorted T cell fraction (not recorded which). The rearrangement joins TRBV2 to TRBJ1-5, with D possibly TRBD1 on 6 matching bases. The CDR3 DNA sequence: TGTGCCAGCAAAAGGGGCCAGGGGAATCAGCCCCAGCATTTT. The encoded protein is CASKRGQGNQPQHF.